This TCR beta chain was sequenced in a study of spatial heterogeneity in lung cancer. Study-wide background: Beta-chain sequences consistently outnumbered alpha-chain sequences in detection. Each distinct TCR and UMI combination averaged more than ten appearances in raw reads.

This clonotype was counted a single time. Antigen unknown. Trimming left V 6 bases short and J 9 bases short, with 20 bases between. This CDR3 has 13 residues. The germline V gene encodes CDR1 SQVTM and CDR2 ANQGSEA. Study-level findings and limits: The study found ubiquitous expanded tumor TCRs in blood more at resection than follow-up.

TCRdb used MiXCR to reprocess the 5' RACE reads, holding one entry per CDR3 protein. Among a few thousand distinct CDR3 sequences listed, approximately 15% were seen once. Indicated time point: sample taken at primary tumor resection. Unsorted whole RNA from tumor, nontumor lung or frozen PBMC underwent sequencing. The rearrangement uses TRBV29-1 and TRBJ1-2; D may be TRBD1 (6 bases). The material sequenced was PBMCs, taken at surgery. The receptor was derived from a male donor with early-stage non-small cell lung cancer. The CDR3 nucleotides read TGCAGCGTGAAAGGGACAATTATGGTCAGCTACACCTTC. It is translated as CSVKGTIMVSYTF.